These 17 T cell receptor beta chains were all obtained from the same sample, sequenced in a study of blood T cell repertoires in COVID-19. TCRdb keeps only in-frame clones here, not all; method: immunoSEQ multiplex PCR. Among over 300,000 clones, roughly 87% were seen once, and the ten largest hold around 6%. Sequenced input: PBMCs or T cells enriched from blood (not recorded which). These receptors all come from a woman aged 30 to 39 who had recovered from COVID-19.

V is TRBV11-2 and J is TRBJ1-1, with unresolved D. Germline lookup yields CDR1 SGHAT and CDR2 FQNNGV. With 4 bases removed from V and 2 bases from J, the gap between germline ends came to 11 bases. The CDR3 covers 14 residues. This chain's CDR3 is CASSSPRGNTEAFF. Written as DNA, the CDR3 is TGTGCCAGCAGCTCCCCGCGGGGAAACACTGAAGCTTTCTTT. The full variable domain, in which reference TRBV11-2 and TRBJ1-1 provide the parts outside the CDR3, is EAGVAQSPRYKIIEKRQSVAFWCNPISGHATLYWYQQILGQGPKLLIQFQNNGVVDDSQLPKDRFSAERLKGVDSTLKIQPAKLEDSAVYLCASSSPRGNTEAFFGQGTRLTVV.

The chain couples TRBV5-1 to TRBJ1-1; D perhaps matches TRBD1 (6 bases). The CDR3 loop spans 15 amino acids. The V end lost 3 bases, the J end lost 4 bases, and 16 bases lay between the germline ends. Germline V gene data show CDR1 as SGHRS and CDR2 as YFSETQ. CDR3 amino acids: CASSYAQGLGTEAFF. The DNA of the CDR3 is TGCGCCAGCAGCTACGCACAGGGCTTGGGCACTGAAGCTTTCTTT.

The chain has TRBV4-3 and TRBJ2-7, with TRBD2 identical over 8 bases. The CDR3 loop spans 15 amino acids. V shed 2 bases, J shed 4 bases, and the junction held 7 bases outside the gene matches. CDR1 is LGHNA and CDR2 is YSLEER in the germline V gene. CDR3 bases: TGCGCCAGCAGCCAACATCGGGGGGGTATGTACGAGCAGTACTTC. Its protein is CASSQHRGGMYEQYF.

This clone was seen just once. The chain carries TRBV23-1 and TRBJ2-3, with D perhaps TRBD1 (6 bases). Being an ORF, TRBV23-1 has a function that is uncertain. The CDR3 consists of 17 residues. Trimming pared 3 bases from V and 4 bases from J, leaving 20 bases between. The CDR3 DNA is TGCGCCAGCAGTCATTTCCCCCTCAGGGGAAGGGCAGATACGCAGTATTTT. Translating it yields CASSHFPLRGRADTQYF.

This chain links TRBV7-2 with TRBJ2-7; a possible D gene is TRBD2 (5 bases). Germline CDR1 SGHTA, CDR2 FQGNSA. Trimming pared 2 bases from V and 6 bases from J, leaving 11 bases between. The CDR3 is 13 residues long. This CDR3 is CASSLSLEGEQYF. The CDR3 bases are TGTGCCAGCAGCTTATCCCTAGAGGGCGAGCAGTACTTC.

This chain joins TRBV30 and TRBJ2-7, with D possibly matching TRBD2 (6 bases). CDR3 length: 14 residues. CDR1 and CDR2 (germline): GTSNPN, SVGIG (reference sequence). Between the trimmed V and J ends, which lost 4 bases and 0 bases, there was a span of 13 bases. This CDR3 is CAWTGPTSSYEQYF. CDR3 bases: TGTGCCTGGACCGGACCGACTAGCTCCTACGAGCAGTACTTC.

The CDR3 nucleotides are TGTGCCAGCAGCTCCAGGGGGGGCTACACCTTC. Translation gives CASSSRGGYTF. This sequence joins TRBV5-4 and TRBJ1-2; 7 bases align to TRBD1. V shed 3 bases and J 8 bases; nucleotides not matched to a gene: 1. CDR3 length: 11 amino acids. Per germline, CDR1 SGHNT and CDR2 YYREEE (reference sequence).

V is TRBV3-1 (or the pseudogene TRBV3-2) and J is TRBJ1-2; weak D call: TRBD1 (6 bases). Germline CDR1 LGHDT, CDR2 YNNKEL (reference sequence). V was pared by 1 base and J by 7 bases, with 13 bases between. The CDR3 length is 14 residues. The CDR3 nucleotides are TGTGCCAGCAGCCAAGCCTCACAAGGGGGTGGCTACACCTTC. It is translated as CASSQASQGGGYTF.

The gene calls are TRBV29-1 and TRBJ2-1; D may be TRBD2 (5 bases). The CDR3 is made up of 10 amino acids. The V gene's germline CDR1 is SQVTM and CDR2 ANQGSEA. V was clipped by 6 bases and J by 8 bases, with 8 bases between them. This CDR3 is CSVARDEQFF. DNA of the CDR3: TGCAGCGTAGCGAGGGATGAGCAGTTCTTC.

The rearrangement uses TRBV10-3 and TRBJ1-3, with a tentative D call TRBD1 (6 bases). This CDR3 is built from 14 residues. V was cut by 6 bases and J by 1 base, with 10 bases left in between. Germline V gene lookup returns CDR1 ENHRY and CDR2 SYGVKD. The CDR3 here is CAIRTGTSGNTIYF. The CDR3 DNA reads TGTGCCATCAGAACCGGGACATCTGGAAACACCATATATTTT.

This chain links TRBV10-3 with TRBJ1-2, with TRBD1 identical over 9 bases. This CDR3 spans 15 amino acids. The V gene end was trimmed by 6 bases and the J gene end by 2 bases; junction bases not matched to a gene: 7. Germline V lookup: CDR1 ENHRY, CDR2 SYGVKD. The CDR3 is CAISARDRGNYGYTF. The CDR3 DNA sequence: TGTGCCATCAGCGCTCGCGACAGGGGGAACTATGGCTACACCTTC.

This clone was found once. In DNA, the CDR3 is TGTGCCAGCAGCCAAGAGCAGAGGTCCGAGCAGTACTTC. This encodes CASSQEQRSEQYF. J is TRBJ2-7 and V is TRBV14; D gene unclear. In germline, CDR1 is SGHDN, CDR2 FVKESK. This CDR3 comprises 13 residues. Trimming took off 0 bases at V and 6 bases at J, with 9 bases between the two ends.

The J gene is TRBJ2-7, the V gene TRBV9, with TRBD2 matching 15 bases. The CDR3 sequence is 17 residues long. Germline CDR1 reads SGDLS; CDR2 reads YYNGEE. J lost 6 bases, V lost 4 bases, and 11 bases had no gene match. CDR3: CASSRTSGGAGPLEQYF. The CDR3 DNA sequence: TGTGCCAGCAGCCGGACTAGCGGGGGGGCCGGTCCCCTCGAGCAGTACTTC.

The V call is TRBV2, the J call TRBJ1-2, with TRBD1 matching over 8 bases. Germline-derived CDR1 and CDR2 are SNHLY and FYNNEI. This CDR3 has 14 residues. Trimming at V came to 7 bases and at J to 6 bases, leaving 10 bases not matched to a gene. CDR3 loop: CASNRWTGRNGYTF. In nucleotides, the CDR3 is TGTGCCAGCAACCGATGGACAGGGAGGAATGGCTACACCTTC.

This chain connects TRBV18 to TRBJ2-2, with 12 bases identical to TRBD1. The ends lost 4 bases at V and 5 bases at J; junction bases unmatched: 11. The CDR3 totals 18 residues. CDR1 is KGHSH and CDR2 is LQKENI in the germline V gene. CDR3 sequence (DNA): TGTGCCAGCTCACTTTGGGGACAGGGGGCGCCAGGAACCGGGGAGCTGTTTTTT. Translation: CASSLWGQGAPGTGELFF. Together with reference TRBV18 and TRBJ2-2, the CDR3 gives the full variable domain: NAGVMQNPRHLVRRRGQEARLRCSPMKGHSHVYWYRQLPEEGLKFMVYLQKENIIDESGMPKERFSAEFPKEGPSILRIQQVVRGDSAAYFCASSLWGQGAPGTGELFFGEGSRLTVL.

This clone was counted only a few times. The genes are TRBV2 and TRBJ1-5; the match to TRBD1 covers 8 bases. The CDR3 is made up of 14 amino acids. V lost 3 bases to trimming and J lost 4 bases; unmatched junction nucleotides: 2. Germline-derived CDR1 and CDR2 are SNHLY and FYNNEI. Written as DNA, the CDR3 is TGTGCCAGCAGTGAGGACAGGGTAAATCAGCCCCAGCATTTT. Its protein is CASSEDRVNQPQHF.

The chain couples TRBV27 to TRBJ2-7; TRBD1 agrees at 7 bases. The CDR3 sequence is 12 residues long. Germline CDR1 and CDR2: MNHEY and SMNVEV (reference sequence). V lost 10 bases and J lost 7; bases outside the gene matches: 10. CDR3 sequence (DNA): TGTGCCACCCAAGGGACAGCCTGGGAGCAGTACTTC. Protein product: CATQGTAWEQYF.